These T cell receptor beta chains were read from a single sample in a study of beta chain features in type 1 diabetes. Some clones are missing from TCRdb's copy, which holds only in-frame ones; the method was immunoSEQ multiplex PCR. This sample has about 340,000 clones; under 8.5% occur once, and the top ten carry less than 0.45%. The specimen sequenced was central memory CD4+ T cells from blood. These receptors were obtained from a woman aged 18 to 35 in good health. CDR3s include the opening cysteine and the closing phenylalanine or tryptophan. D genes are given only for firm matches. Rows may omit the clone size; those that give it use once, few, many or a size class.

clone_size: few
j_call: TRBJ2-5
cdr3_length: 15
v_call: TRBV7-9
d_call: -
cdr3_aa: CASSLTPATLGAQYF
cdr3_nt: TGTGCCAGCAGCTTAACACCAGCTACGCTTGGGGCCCAGTACTTC

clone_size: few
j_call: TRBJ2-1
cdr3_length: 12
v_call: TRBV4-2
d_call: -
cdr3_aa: CASSPTYNEQFF
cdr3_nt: TGTGCCAGCAGCCCGACCTACAATGAGCAGTTCTTC

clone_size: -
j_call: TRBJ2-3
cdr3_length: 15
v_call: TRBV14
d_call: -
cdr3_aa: CASSQRQAPTDTQYF
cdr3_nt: TGTGCCAGCAGCCAAAGACAGGCTCCCACAGATACGCAGTATTTT

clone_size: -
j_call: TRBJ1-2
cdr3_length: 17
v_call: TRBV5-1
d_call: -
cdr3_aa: CASSPGTDPFRNYGYTF
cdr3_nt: TGCGCCAGCAGCCCTGGTACCGACCCGTTTAGGAACTATGGCTACACCTTC

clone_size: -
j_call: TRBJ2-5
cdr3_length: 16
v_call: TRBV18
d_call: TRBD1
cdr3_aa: CASSPSQGAIGETQYF
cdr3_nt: TGTGCCAGCTCACCAAGCCAGGGGGCGATTGGGGAGACCCAGTACTTC

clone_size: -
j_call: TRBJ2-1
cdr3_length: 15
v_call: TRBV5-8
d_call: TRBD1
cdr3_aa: CASSPGTGGYNEQFF
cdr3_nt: TGTGCCAGCAGCCCCGGGACAGGGGGGTACAATGAGCAGTTCTTC

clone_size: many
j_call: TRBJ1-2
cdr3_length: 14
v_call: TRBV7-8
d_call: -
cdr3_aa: CASSSEETDYGYTF
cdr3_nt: TGTGCCAGCAGCTCCGAGGAGACAGACTATGGCTACACCTTC

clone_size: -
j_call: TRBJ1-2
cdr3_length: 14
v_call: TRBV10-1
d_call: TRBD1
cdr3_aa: CASSENRQGEGYTF
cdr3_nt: TGCGCCAGCAGTGAGAATCGACAGGGCGAAGGCTACACCTTC

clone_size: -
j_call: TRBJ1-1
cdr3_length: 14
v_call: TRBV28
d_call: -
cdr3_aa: CASSLLLGNTEAFF
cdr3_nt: TGTGCCAGCAGTTTACTGCTGGGGAACACTGAAGCTTTCTTT

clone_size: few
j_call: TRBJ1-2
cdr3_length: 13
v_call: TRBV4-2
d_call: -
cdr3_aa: CASSQEGRFGYTF
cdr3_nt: TGTGCCAGCAGCCAAGAGGGCCGGTTTGGCTACACCTTC

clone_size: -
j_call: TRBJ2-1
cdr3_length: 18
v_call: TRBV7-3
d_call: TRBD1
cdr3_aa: CASSLKGATGSGDNEQFF
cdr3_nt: TGTGCCAGCAGCTTAAAAGGGGCGACAGGGTCAGGAGACAATGAGCAGTTCTTC

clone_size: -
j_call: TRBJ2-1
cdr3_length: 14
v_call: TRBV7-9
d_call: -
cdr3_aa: CASSLALPGDEQFF
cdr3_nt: TGTGCCAGCAGCTTAGCGTTGCCCGGGGATGAGCAGTTCTTC

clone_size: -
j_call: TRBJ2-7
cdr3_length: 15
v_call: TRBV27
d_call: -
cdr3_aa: CASSWSSRPPYEQYF
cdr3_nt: TGTGCCAGCAGTTGGTCCTCTAGGCCTCCCTACGAGCAGTACTTC

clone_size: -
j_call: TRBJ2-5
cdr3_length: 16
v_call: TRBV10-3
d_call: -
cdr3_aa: CAISRIETAGQETQYF
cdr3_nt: TGTGCCATCAGCCGAATAGAGACAGCGGGCCAAGAGACCCAGTACTTC

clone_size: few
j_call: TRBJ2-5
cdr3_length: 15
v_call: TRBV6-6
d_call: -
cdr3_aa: CASSYPGTGKETQYF
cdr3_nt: TGTGCCAGCAGTTACCCCGGGACTGGCAAAGAGACCCAGTACTTC

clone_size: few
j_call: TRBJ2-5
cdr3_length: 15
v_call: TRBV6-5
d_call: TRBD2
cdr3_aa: CASSALAGFVETQYF
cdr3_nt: TGTGCCAGCAGTGCTCTAGCGGGATTTGTGGAGACCCAGTACTTC

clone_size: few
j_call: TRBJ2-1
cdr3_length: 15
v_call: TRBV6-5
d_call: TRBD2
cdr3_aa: CASSGWRERNNEQFF
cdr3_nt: TGTGCCAGCAGCGGATGGCGGGAGCGCAATAATGAGCAGTTCTTC

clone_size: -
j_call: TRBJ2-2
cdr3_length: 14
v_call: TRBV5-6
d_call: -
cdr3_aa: CASSFWQNTGELFF
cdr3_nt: TGTGCCAGCAGCTTCTGGCAGAACACCGGGGAGCTGTTTTTT

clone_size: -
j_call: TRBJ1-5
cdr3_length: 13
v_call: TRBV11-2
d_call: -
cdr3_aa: CASSFLENQPQHF
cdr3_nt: TGTGCCAGCAGCTTCTTGGAAAATCAGCCCCAGCATTTT

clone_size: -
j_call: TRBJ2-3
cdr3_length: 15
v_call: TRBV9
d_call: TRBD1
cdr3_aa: CASSPTGWGTDTQYF
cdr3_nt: TGTGCCAGCAGCCCGACAGGGTGGGGCACAGATACGCAGTATTTT

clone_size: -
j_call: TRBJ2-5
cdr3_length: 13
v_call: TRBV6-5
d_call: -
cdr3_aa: CASRPEGARTQYF
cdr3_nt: TGTGCCAGCAGACCGGAGGGGGCCCGAACCCAGTACTTC

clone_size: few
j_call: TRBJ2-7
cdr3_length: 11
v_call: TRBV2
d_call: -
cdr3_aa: CASSGLVEQYF
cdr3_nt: TGTGCCAGCAGTGGTCTAGTCGAGCAGTACTTC

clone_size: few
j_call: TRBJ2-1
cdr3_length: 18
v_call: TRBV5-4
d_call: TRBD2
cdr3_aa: CASSLAAGGPGAYNEQFF
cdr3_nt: TGTGCCAGCAGCTTGGCGGCGGGAGGGCCGGGGGCCTACAATGAGCAGTTCTTC

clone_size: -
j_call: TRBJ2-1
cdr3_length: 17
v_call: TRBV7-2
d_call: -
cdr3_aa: CASSLAYVLTGYNEQFF
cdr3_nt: TGTGCCAGCAGCTTAGCATACGTTTTGACAGGATACAATGAGCAGTTCTTC

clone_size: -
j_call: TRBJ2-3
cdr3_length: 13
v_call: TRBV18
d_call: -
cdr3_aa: CASSHIKDHTQYF
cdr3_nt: TGTGCCAGCTCGCACATAAAAGACCATACGCAGTATTTT

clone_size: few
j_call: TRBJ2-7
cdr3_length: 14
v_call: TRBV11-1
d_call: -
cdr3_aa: CASSLDLRVYEQYF
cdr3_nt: TGTGCCAGCAGCTTAGATTTGCGGGTGTACGAGCAGTACTTC

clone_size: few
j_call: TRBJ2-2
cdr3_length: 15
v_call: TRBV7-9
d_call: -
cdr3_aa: CASSSSRLGTGELFF
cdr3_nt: TGTGCCAGCAGTTCCTCTCGCTTGGGGACCGGGGAGCTGTTTTTT

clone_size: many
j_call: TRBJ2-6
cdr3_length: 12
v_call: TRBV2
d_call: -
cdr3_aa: CASMRGANVLTF
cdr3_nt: TGTGCCAGCATGAGAGGGGCCAACGTCCTGACTTTC

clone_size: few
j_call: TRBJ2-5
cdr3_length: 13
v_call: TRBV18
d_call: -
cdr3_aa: CASSPPGQETQYF
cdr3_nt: TGTGCCAGCTCACCACCGGGCCAAGAGACCCAGTACTTC

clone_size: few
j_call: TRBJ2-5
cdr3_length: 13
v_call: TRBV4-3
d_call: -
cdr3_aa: CASSQESSGAEYF
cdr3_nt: TGCGCCAGCAGCCAAGAGAGTTCGGGGGCGGAGTACTTC

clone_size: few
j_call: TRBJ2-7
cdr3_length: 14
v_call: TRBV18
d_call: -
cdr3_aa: CASSPPFAAYEQYF
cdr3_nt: TGTGCCAGCTCACCACCGTTCGCAGCCTACGAGCAGTACTTC

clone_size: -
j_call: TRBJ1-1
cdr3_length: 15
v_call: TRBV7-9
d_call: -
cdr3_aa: CASSLASFGGTEAFF
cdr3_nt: TGTGCCAGCAGCTTGGCCTCGTTTGGAGGCACTGAAGCTTTCTTT

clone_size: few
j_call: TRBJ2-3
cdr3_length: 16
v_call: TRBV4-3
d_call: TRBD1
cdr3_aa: CASSQTRDRSTDTQYF
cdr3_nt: TGCGCCAGCAGCCAGACACGGGACAGGAGCACAGATACGCAGTATTTT

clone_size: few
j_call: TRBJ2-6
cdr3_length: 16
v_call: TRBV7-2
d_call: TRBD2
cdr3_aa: CASSLWAGAGANVLTF
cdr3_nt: TGTGCCAGCAGCTTATGGGCGGGAGCTGGGGCCAACGTCCTGACTTTC

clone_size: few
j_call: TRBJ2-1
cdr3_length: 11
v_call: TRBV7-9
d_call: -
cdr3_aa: CASSSDGEQFF
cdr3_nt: TGTGCCAGCAGCTCCGACGGTGAGCAGTTCTTC

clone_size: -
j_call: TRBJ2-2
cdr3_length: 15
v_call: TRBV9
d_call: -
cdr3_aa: CASSAVLGVHGELFF
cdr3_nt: TGTGCCAGCAGCGCTGTTCTAGGGGTCCACGGGGAGCTGTTTTTT

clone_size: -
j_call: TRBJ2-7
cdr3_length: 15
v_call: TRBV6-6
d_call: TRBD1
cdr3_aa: CASSLRDRGIYEQYF
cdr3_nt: TGTGCCAGCAGCCTCCGGGACAGGGGAATTTACGAGCAGTACTTC

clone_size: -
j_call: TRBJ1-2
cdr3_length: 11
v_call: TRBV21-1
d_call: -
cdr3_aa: CASPGGYGYTF
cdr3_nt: TGTGCCAGCCCCGGGGGTTACGGCTACACCTTC

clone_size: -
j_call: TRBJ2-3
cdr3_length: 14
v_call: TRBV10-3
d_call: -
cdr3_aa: CAISGEGVTDTQYF
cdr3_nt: TGTGCCATCTCAGGGGAAGGTGTAACAGATACGCAGTATTTT

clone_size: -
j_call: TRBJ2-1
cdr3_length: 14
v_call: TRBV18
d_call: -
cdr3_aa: CASSPGIRPNEQFF
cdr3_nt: TGTGCCAGCTCACCCGGGATACGACCCAATGAGCAGTTCTTC

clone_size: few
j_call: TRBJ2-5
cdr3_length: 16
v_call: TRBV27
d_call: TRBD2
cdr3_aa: CASSGGASGFQETQYF
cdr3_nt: TGTGCCAGCTCGGGGGGGGCTAGCGGATTCCAAGAGACCCAGTACTTC

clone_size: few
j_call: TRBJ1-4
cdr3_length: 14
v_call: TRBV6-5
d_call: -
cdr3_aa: CASSYGQHNEKLFF
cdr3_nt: TGTGCCAGCAGTTACGGACAGCATAATGAAAAACTGTTTTTT

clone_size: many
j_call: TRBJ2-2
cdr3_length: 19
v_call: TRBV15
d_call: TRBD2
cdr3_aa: CATSRVGSGSPINTGELFF
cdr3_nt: TGTGCCACCAGCAGAGTCGGTAGCGGGAGCCCGATTAACACCGGGGAGCTGTTTTTT

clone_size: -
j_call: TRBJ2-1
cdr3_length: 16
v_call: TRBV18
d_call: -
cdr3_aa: CASSPPLRGMYNEQFF
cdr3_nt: TGTGCCAGCTCACCACCGCTGCGGGGTATGTACAATGAGCAGTTCTTC

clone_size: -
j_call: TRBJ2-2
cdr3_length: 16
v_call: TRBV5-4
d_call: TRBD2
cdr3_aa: CASSLGGRESTGELFF
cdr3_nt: TGTGCCAGCAGCTTGGGAGGGCGGGAGAGCACCGGGGAGCTGTTTTTT

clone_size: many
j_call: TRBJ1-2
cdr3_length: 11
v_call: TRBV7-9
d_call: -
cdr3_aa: CASSQDNGYTF
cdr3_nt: TGTGCCAGCAGCCAGGACAATGGCTACACCTTC

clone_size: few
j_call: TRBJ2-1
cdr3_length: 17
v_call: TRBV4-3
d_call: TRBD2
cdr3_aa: CASSQALTSGRMSEQFF
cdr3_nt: TGCGCCAGCAGCCAAGCTTTAACTAGCGGGAGAATGAGTGAGCAGTTCTTC

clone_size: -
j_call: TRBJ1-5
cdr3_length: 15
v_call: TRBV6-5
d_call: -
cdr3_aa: CASSYSAGGNQPQHF
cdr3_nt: TGTGCCAGCAGTTACTCGGCAGGAGGAAATCAGCCCCAGCATTTT

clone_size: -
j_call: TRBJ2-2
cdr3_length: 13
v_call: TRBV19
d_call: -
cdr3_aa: CASSIFNTGELFF
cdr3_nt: TGTGCCAGTAGTATCTTCAACACCGGGGAGCTGTTTTTT